A selection of T cell receptor beta chains follows, all from one sample in a study of blood T cell repertoires in COVID-19. The repertoire was sequenced with immunoSEQ multiplex PCR; TCRdb's copy has only in-frame clones and lacks some. This table holds some 74,000 clones, roughly 88% found once. The sequencing input was peripheral blood. The receptors derive from a man over 45 with acute or convalescent COVID-19. Both conserved end residues are part of each CDR3. D genes are given only for firm matches. Expanded clones are given a class, and other clones once, few, many or no size at all.

d_gene	j_gene	abundance	v_gene	CDR3aa	CDR3nt
-	TRBJ1-1	-	TRBV20-1	CSASNGGLNTEAFF	TGCAGTGCTAGTAACGGGGGACTAAACACTGAAGCTTTCTTT
TRBD1	TRBJ1-2	-	TRBV19	CASSNSGDRGFGYTF	TGTGCCAGTAGTAATTCGGGGGACAGGGGTTTTGGCTACACCTTC
TRBD2	TRBJ2-3	-	TRBV6-2/TRBV6-3	CASIPTSGGPDTQYF	TGTGCCAGCATCCCGACTAGCGGGGGTCCAGATACGCAGTATTTT
TRBD1	TRBJ1-4	-	TRBV11-2	CASHDGTVNEKLFF	TGTGCCAGCCATGACGGGACAGTAAATGAAAAACTGTTTTTT
-	TRBJ2-7	-	TRBV27	CASSLSMEVLYEQYF	TGTGCCAGCAGTTTATCGATGGAGGTACTCTACGAGCAGTACTTC
-	TRBJ1-2	-	TRBV29-1	CSVFRGDNYGYTF	TGCAGCGTATTCAGGGGCGATAACTATGGCTACACCTTC
-	TRBJ1-5	once	TRBV10-3	CAIKQDHNQPQHF	TGTGCCATCAAACAGGACCACAATCAGCCCCAGCATTTT
TRBD2	TRBJ2-1	-	TRBV4-1	CASSQDRRGGYNEQFF	TGCGCCAGCAGCCAAGATAGGCGCGGGGGCTACAATGAGCAGTTCTTC
-	TRBJ2-3	-	TRBV7-9	CASSLGGYPDTQYF	TGTGCCAGCAGCTTAGGAGGCTATCCAGATACGCAGTATTTT
TRBD1	TRBJ1-6	-	TRBV5-6	CASSSTGDNSPLHF	TGTGCCAGCAGCTCCACAGGGGACAATTCACCCCTCCACTTT
-	TRBJ2-3	-	TRBV30	CAWIRGQTDTQYF	TGTGCCTGGATTCGAGGACAGACAGATACGCAGTATTTT
TRBD1	TRBJ2-2	few	TRBV6-5	CASSFRDSNTGELFF	TGTGCCAGCAGTTTCCGGGACAGCAACACCGGGGAGCTGTTTTTT
-	TRBJ2-1	-	TRBV19	CASSSTPLAPTYNEQFF	TGTGCCAGTAGTTCAACTCCGCTAGCCCCTACCTACAATGAGCAGTTCTTC
-	TRBJ2-4	-	TRBV21-1	CASSKSILPRRQALYGDKNIQYF	TGTGCCAGCAGCAAAAGCATCCTGCCGAGGAGACAGGCCTTGTACGGGGACAAAAACATTCAGTACTTC
-	TRBJ2-7	-	TRBV3-1/TRBV3-2	CASSQDRGSYEQYF	TGTGCCAGCAGCCAAGACAGGGGATCCTACGAGCAGTACTTC
-	TRBJ1-5	-	TRBV6-5	CASRVSNYQPQHF	TGTGCCAGCAGAGTTAGCAATTATCAGCCCCAGCATTTT
-	TRBJ1-5	few	TRBV19	CASRSTRGSSNQPQHF	TGTGCCAGTAGAAGCACACGCGGCAGTAGCAATCAGCCCCAGCATTTT
-	TRBJ2-1	-	TRBV5-1	CASSLQTGPYNEQFF	TGCGCCAGCAGCCTCCAGACAGGCCCCTACAATGAGCAGTTCTTC
-	TRBJ2-7	-	TRBV6-1	CASSEALGARGEQYF	TGTGCCAGCAGTGAAGCTCTGGGGGCTAGGGGCGAGCAGTACTTC
TRBD1	TRBJ1-3	-	TRBV5-1	CASRDSSGNTIYF	TGCGCCAGTAGGGACAGCTCTGGAAACACCATATATTTT
TRBD2	TRBJ2-1	-	TRBV4-1	CASSPLKTRASGNNEQFF	TGCGCCAGCAGCCCCTTGAAGACGAGGGCTAGCGGAAACAATGAGCAGTTCTTC
TRBD1	TRBJ2-2	-	TRBV5-8	CASSFTGTGGLFTGELFF	TGTGCCAGCAGCTTTACCGGGACAGGGGGTCTTTTTACCGGGGAGCTGTTTTTT
-	TRBJ2-1	-	TRBV19	CASSDSTLSEQFF	TGTGCCAGTAGCGACTCTACCCTATCGGAGCAGTTCTTC
-	TRBJ1-1	-	TRBV13	CASSFPTGPNTEAFF	TGTGCCAGCAGCTTCCCCACAGGGCCAAACACTGAAGCTTTCTTT
-	TRBJ2-4	-	TRBV24-1	CATSDWGLAKNIQYF	TGTGCCACCAGTGATTGGGGACTAGCCAAAAACATTCAGTACTTC
-	TRBJ1-5	few	TRBV4-1	CASSQTWGPSQPQHF	TGCGCCAGCAGCCAGACGTGGGGGCCTAGTCAGCCCCAGCATTTT
-	TRBJ2-3	-	TRBV12-3/TRBV12-4	CASSLHRADTQYF	TGTGCCAGCAGTTTACACAGGGCAGATACGCAGTATTTT
-	TRBJ1-5	-	TRBV21-1	CASSSRQVYSNQPQHF	TGTGCCAGCAGCTCACGACAGGTCTATAGCAATCAGCCCCAGCATTTT
-	TRBJ1-6	once	TRBV7-6	CASSLGQGTSPPLHF	TGTGCCAGCAGCTTAGGGCAGGGGACGTCCCCACCCCTCCACTTT
-	TRBJ2-3	-	TRBV21-1	CASSETEILPDTQYF	TGTGCCAGCAGCGAAACAGAAATCCTGCCAGATACGCAGTATTTT
-	TRBJ1-4	-	TRBV6-5	CASGGGAEKLFF	TGTGCCAGCGGGGGGGGCGCGGAAAAACTGTTTTTT
-	TRBJ2-5	once	TRBV18	CASSPNGYGQETQYF	TGTGCCAGCTCACCAAATGGTTACGGCCAAGAGACCCAGTACTTC
TRBD1	TRBJ1-5	few	TRBV24-1	CATQGRDSQPQHF	TGTGCCACCCAGGGAAGGGACAGTCAGCCCCAGCATTTT
-	TRBJ1-4	-	TRBV7-2	CASSSPRAGEFSTNEKLFF	TGTGCCAGCAGCTCCCCCAGGGCAGGGGAATTTTCAACTAATGAAAAACTGTTTTTT
-	TRBJ1-1	once	TRBV29-1	CSVDQGTNTEAFF	TGCAGCGTTGACCAGGGCACGAACACTGAAGCTTTCTTT
TRBD1	TRBJ1-1	-	TRBV11-1	CASSFQGARFNTEAFF	TGTGCCAGCAGCTTTCAGGGGGCGAGGTTTAACACTGAAGCTTTCTTT
-	TRBJ1-2	-	TRBV6-5	CASSYSFRYGYTF	TGTGCCAGCAGTTACTCCTTCCGCTATGGCTACACCTTC
-	TRBJ1-6	-	TRBV18	CASSPDRGSPLHF	TGTGCCAGCTCACCCGACCGCGGCTCACCCCTCCACTTT
-	TRBJ1-3	few	TRBV13	CASSLGRPSGNTIYF	TGTGCCAGCAGCTTGGGCAGGCCCTCTGGAAACACCATATATTTT
TRBD2	TRBJ2-2	-	TRBV5-4	CASRDDGLAGAMNTGELFF	TGTGCCAGCAGAGACGACGGGCTAGCGGGGGCGATGAACACCGGGGAGCTGTTTTTT
TRBD1	TRBJ1-5	-	TRBV2	CASLQGFDNQPQHF	TGTGCCAGCTTACAGGGGTTTGACAATCAGCCCCAGCATTTT
-	TRBJ2-1	-	TRBV7-2	CASSLEQGGNEQFF	TGTGCCAGCAGCTTAGAACAGGGGGGGAATGAGCAGTTCTTC